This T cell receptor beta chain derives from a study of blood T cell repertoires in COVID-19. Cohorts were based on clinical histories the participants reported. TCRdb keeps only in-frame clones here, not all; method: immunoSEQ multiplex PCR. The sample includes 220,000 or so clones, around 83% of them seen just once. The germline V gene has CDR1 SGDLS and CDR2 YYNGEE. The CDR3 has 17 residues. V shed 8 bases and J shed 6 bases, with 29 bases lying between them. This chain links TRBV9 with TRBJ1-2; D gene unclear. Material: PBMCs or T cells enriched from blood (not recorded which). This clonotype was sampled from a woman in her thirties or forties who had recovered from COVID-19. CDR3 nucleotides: TGTGCCAGTAGTTCGGCCCGGGAACTCCCCGGGCGAAATGGCTACACCTTC. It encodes CASSSARELPGRNGYTF.